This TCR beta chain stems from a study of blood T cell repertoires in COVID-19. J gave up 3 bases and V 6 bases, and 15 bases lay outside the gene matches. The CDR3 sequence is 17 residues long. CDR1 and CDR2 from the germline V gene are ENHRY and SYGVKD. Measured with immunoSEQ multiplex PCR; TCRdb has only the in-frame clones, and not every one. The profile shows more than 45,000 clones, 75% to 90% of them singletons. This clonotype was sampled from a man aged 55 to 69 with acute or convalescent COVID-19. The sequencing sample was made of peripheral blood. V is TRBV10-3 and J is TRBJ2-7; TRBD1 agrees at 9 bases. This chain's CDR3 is CAIRSLGETGGRYEQYF. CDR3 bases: TGTGCCATCAGGTCACTGGGGGAAACAGGGGGCCGCTACGAGCAGTACTTC.